This T cell receptor beta chain derives from a study of CD8+CD57+ T cells in acquired aplastic anemia. The overall study: Sorted CD4+ and CD8+ cells yielded DNA averaging around 3.2 ug.

Genomic DNA served as template for TCR beta VDJ and CDR3 profiling. TCRdb recomputed calls from the reads with MiXCR, one row per CDR3 protein. The sample holds around 290,000 distinct CDR3 sequences, under 60% seen once. As to this clonotype: Its antigen remains unknown.

Patients selected for sequencing had displayed CD8+CD57+ cell expansion by flow cytometry. Each patient had severe acquired aplastic anemia. Patients were treatment-naive when blood was sampled. This CDR3 spans 13 amino acids. Per germline, CDR1 DFQATT and CDR2 SNEGSKA (reference sequence). General study results and limits: Patients had twenty-nine CD8+ CDR3 sequences in common with controls (the shared set).

V is TRBV20-1 and J is TRBJ2-3; D is uncertain. Source material: sorted CD4+, CD8+, or CD8+CD57+ T cells (not recorded which) from PBMCs. The receptor's source is a human donor with aplastic anemia. CDR3 DNA: TGCAGCGTTACAGCTTCGGGCACAGATACGCAGTATTTT. This encodes CSVTASGTDTQYF.